The 23 T cell receptor beta chains in this list originate from one sample, sequenced in a study of read filtering for tumor transcriptome and immune sequencing. This library used approximately 370 ng RNA and molecular barcoded adaptors spanning alpha/delta and beta/gamma chains. MiXCR, run by TCRdb on the reads, gives a single entry per CDR3 protein. Among more than 35,000 distinct CDR3 sequences listed, roughly 12% were seen once. Sequences were obtained from a population of CD138-negative cells sorted from bone marrow. The receptor set was obtained from a donor aged 40 or older with multiple myeloma.

The V call is TRBV6-1, the J call TRBJ2-1, with D hard to call. CDR1 is MNHNS and CDR2 is SASEGT in the germline V gene. The CDR3 covers 12 residues. The V end was cut by 0 bases, the J end by 8 bases, with 5 bases between. CDR3 sequence: CASSEARYEQFF. In nucleotides, the CDR3 is TGTGCCAGCAGTGAAGCCCGATATGAGCAGTTCTTC.

This clonotype occurred many times. An end of the junction does not agree with germline; a read error may underlie this. As DNA, the CDR3 is TGTGCCAGCAGCTTGATCCTCCAGCCCGTAGTGGACACAGGGGCTTCCTTT. Protein product: CASSLILQPVVDTGASF. The rearrangement uses TRBV7-2 and TRBJ1-1, with 7 bases that match TRBD1. In germline, CDR1 is SGHTA, CDR2 FQGNSA. The CDR3 is made up of 17 amino acids. Full variable domain (missing parts from reference TRBV7-2 and TRBJ1-1): GAGVSQSPSNKVTEKGKDVELRCDPISGHTALYWYRQSLGQGLEFLIYFQGNSAPDKSGLPSDRFSAERTGGSVSTLTIQRTQQEDSAVYLCASSLILQPVVDTGASFGQGTRLTVV.

This clonotype was seen repeatedly, ten times or more. The rearrangement joins TRBV10-1 to TRBJ2-7; D is ambiguous. V was pared by 4 bases and J by 6 bases, with 10 bases between. The CDR3 is 12 residues long. Germline assignment: CDR1 WNHNN and CDR2 SYGVQD (reference sequence). DNA for the CDR3: TGCGCCAGCAGTGGCACAGATTCCGAGCAGTACTTC. Encoded protein: CASSGTDSEQYF.

About this clonotype: A read error may explain this, as a much larger clone is one base away. As the CDR3 is not closed by the conserved phenylalanine or tryptophan, this likely results from a read error. The chain combines TRBV5-4 with TRBJ2-7; no clear D gene. Looked up from germline, CDR1 is SGHNT and CDR2 is YYREEE (reference sequence). There are 13 residues in the CDR3. The ends were cut back, 1 base at V and 0 bases at J, with 5 bases in the middle. The CDR3 loop reads CASSLPSSYEQYL. The CDR3 DNA reads TGTGCCAGCAGCTTGCCTAGCTCCTACGAGCAGTACCTC.

This clonotype occurred a few times. The V and J genes are TRBV29-1 and TRBJ2-6; D remains unclear. CDR1 and CDR2 (germline): SQVTM, ANQGSEA. The CDR3 runs to 14 residues. V lost 7 bases and J lost 0, with 10 bases in between. In nucleotides, the CDR3 is TGCAGCGACCCCCACAGCTCTGGGGCCAACGTCCTGACTTTC. Its translation: CSDPHSSGANVLTF. The variable domain in full, with the rest retrieved from reference TRBV29-1 and TRBJ2-6, is SAVISQKPSRDICQRGTSLTIQCQVDSQVTMMFWYRQQPGQSLTLIATANQGSEATYESGFVIDKFPISRPNLTFSTLTVSNMSPEDSSIYLCSDPHSSGANVLTFGAGSRLTVL.

This clonotype has at least ten counts. The genes are TRBV28 and TRBJ1-5, with no clear D. Germline V gene data show CDR1 as MDHEN and CDR2 as SYDVKM. With 7 bases removed from V and 1 base from J, the gap between germline ends came to 17 bases. CDR3 length equals 16 residues. In nucleotides, the CDR3 is TGTGCCAGCACCTCCTCGATCGAGGGAAGCAATCAGCCCCAGCATTTT. This encodes CASTSSIEGSNQPQHF.

This clonotype appeared many times. CDR3 in amino acids: CASTSGAYTGELFF. The CDR3 DNA follows: TGTGCCAGCACCTCCGGGGCATACACCGGGGAGCTGTTTTTT. The J gene is TRBJ2-2, the V gene TRBV28, with D tentatively TRBD1 or TRBD2 (5 bases each). This CDR3 has 14 amino acids. Germline loops: CDR1 MDHEN, CDR2 SYDVKM. With 7 bases removed from V and 3 bases from J, the gap between germline ends came to 12 bases.

This clonotype was recorded many times. The chain links TRBV7-9 to TRBJ2-2; 9 nucleotides agree with TRBD1. This CDR3 is 16 amino acids long. Germline CDR1 reads SEHNR; CDR2 reads FQNEAQ (reference sequence). The V segment lost 5 bases and the J segment 7 bases; nucleotides outside the gene matches: 11. The chain's CDR3 is CASSPRRTGDNGELFF. The CDR3 bases are TGTGCCAGCAGCCCTCGCCGGACAGGGGACAACGGGGAGCTGTTTTTT.

This clonotype came up many times. V is TRBV29-1 and J is TRBJ1-4, with D tentatively TRBD1 (5 bases). Trimming cost V 3 bases and J 4 bases, with 9 bases left between them. The CDR3 is 13 amino acids. Germline V lookup: CDR1 SQVTM, CDR2 ANQGSEA. CDR3 sequence: CSVDWGDNEKLFF. The CDR3 DNA reads as TGCAGCGTTGACTGGGGGGATAATGAAAAACTGTTTTTT.

This clonotype was detected many times. This chain uses TRBV28 with TRBJ2-7, with 7 bases matching TRBD1. The germline V gene encodes CDR1 MDHEN and CDR2 SYDVKM. The CDR3 consists of 15 residues. V lost 6 bases to trimming and J lost 6 bases; unmatched junction nucleotides: 14. CDR3 DNA sequence: TGTGCCAGCAGCCAGGGGGTAGACTTCTCCGGCGAGCAGTACTTC. It encodes CASSQGVDFSGEQYF.

Comments on this clonotype: A much bigger clone sits one base away, suggesting this may be a read error. CDR3 amino acids: CASSPGDTGELSF. CDR3 in DNA: TGTGCCAGCTCACCAGGGGATACCGGGGAGCTGTCTTTT. J is TRBJ2-2 and V is TRBV18, with D possibly being TRBD2 (5 bases). CDR3 length: 13 residues. The V gene's germline CDR1 is KGHSH and CDR2 LQKENI.

Concerning this clonotype: The junction shows a germline mismatch at one end, possibly a read error. The rearrangement uses TRBV28 and TRBJ2-5; TRBD2 aligns across 8 bases. This CDR3 has 16 amino acids. Germline loops: CDR1 MDHEN, CDR2 SYDVKM. The CDR3 DNA is TGTGCCAGCAGTGGCAGGGGCGGGGGGATTCAAGGGACCCAGTACTTC. Protein sequence: CASSGRGGGIQGTQYF.

This clonotype was recorded many times. The chain carries TRBV28 and TRBJ2-3; D may be TRBD2 (6 bases). With 0 bases removed from V and 6 bases from J, the gap between germline ends came to 13 bases. The CDR3 sequence is 15 residues long. CDR1 and CDR2 from the germline V gene are MDHEN and SYDVKM. The CDR3 DNA follows: TGTGCCAGCAGTTTATGGAAGGCGGGGTCGGATACGCAGTATTTT. It yields the protein CASSLWKAGSDTQYF.

This clonotype was recorded at least ten times. V usage is TRBV29-1 and J usage is TRBJ2-3; 8 bases are shared with TRBD2. CDR3 length: 13 amino acids. Germline-derived CDR1 and CDR2 are SQVTM and ANQGSEA. V shed 2 bases, J shed 6 bases, and the junction held 4 bases outside the gene matches. The CDR3 region is CSVETSGGDTQYF. The CDR3 bases are TGCAGCGTTGAAACTAGCGGCGGGGATACGCAGTATTTT.

This clonotype was detected many times. The genes are TRBV27 and TRBJ1-5, with D uncertain. This CDR3 comprises 12 residues. Trimming took 6 bases from V and 0 from J, leaving 3 bases between them. Germline-derived CDR1 and CDR2 are MNHEY and SMNVEV (reference sequence). The CDR3 coding sequence is TGTGCCAGCAGGAATAGCAATCAGCCCCAGCATTTT. This codes for CASRNSNQPQHF.

In this sample, this clonotype turned up many times. V is TRBV7-9 and J is TRBJ2-5; D possibly matches TRBD1 or TRBD2 (6 bases each). This CDR3 has 14 amino acids. Germline V gene lookup returns CDR1 SEHNR and CDR2 FQNEAQ (reference sequence). Trimming took off 8 bases at V and 5 bases at J, with 18 bases between the two ends. The CDR3 region is CASGVGGRMETQYF. In DNA form, the CDR3 reads TGTGCCAGCGGGGTTGGGGGGCGCATGGAGACCCAGTACTTC. The full variable domain, in which reference TRBV7-9 and TRBJ2-5 provide the parts outside the CDR3, is DTGVSQNPRHKITKRGQNVTFRCDPISEHNRLYWYRQTLGQGPEFLTYFQNEAQLEKSRLLSDRFSAERPKGSFSTLEIQRTEQGDSAMYLCASGVGGRMETQYFGPGTRLLVL.

As for this clonotype: It may be a read error: a sequence one base away is much more abundant. The rearrangement uses TRBV5-6 and TRBJ2-7, with 7 nucleotides matching TRBD1. The CDR3 extends over 14 amino acids. Germline values: CDR1 SGHDT, CDR2 YYEEEE. In nucleotides, the CDR3 is TGTGACAGCAGCGCGTTCGGGACAGCCTACGAGCAGTACTTC. Translation: CDSSAFGTAYEQYF.

In its sample, this clonotype was seen many times. The chain is built from TRBV29-1 and TRBJ1-5; D perhaps matches TRBD1 (5 bases). Trimming pared 5 bases from V and 3 bases from J, leaving 14 bases between. Germline V gene sequence: CDR1 SQVTM, CDR2 ANQGSEA. This CDR3 has 14 amino acids. CDR3 region: CSVLTGGYNQPQHF. Written as DNA, the CDR3 is TGCAGCGTTTTAACCGGGGGTTACAATCAGCCCCAGCATTTT.

The table lists this clonotype with many counts. The chain has TRBV5-5 and TRBJ1-4; 9 bases are shared with TRBD1. Germline lookup yields CDR1 SGHKS and CDR2 YYEKEE (reference sequence). J was trimmed by 8 bases and V by 5 bases; bases with no gene match: 10. This CDR3 has 15 amino acids. CDR3 amino acids: CASSSTQGAGEKLFF. CDR3 coding DNA: TGTGCCAGCAGTTCCACACAGGGGGCGGGAGAAAAACTGTTTTTT.

This clonotype was detected ten times or more. The chain joins TRBV6-6 to TRBJ2-1, with a possible D match to TRBD2 (6 bases). Looked up from germline, CDR1 is MNHNY and CDR2 is SVGAGI (reference sequence). Trimming took off 8 bases at V and 2 bases at J, with 16 bases between the two ends. The length of the CDR3 is 15 residues. The CDR3 loop is CASLGLAIAYNEQFF. The DNA for the CDR3 is TGTGCCAGCCTGGGGCTAGCGATAGCCTACAATGAGCAGTTCTTC.

This clonotype was observed a single time. A much more abundant neighbour one base away suggests this may be a read error. This chain connects TRBV5-1 to TRBJ1-1; 8 bases agree with TRBD1. The CDR3 extends over 17 amino acids. V was clipped by 2 bases and J by 2 bases; unmatched bases: 11. Germline V gene lookup returns CDR1 SGHRS and CDR2 YFSETQ. CDR3 sequence: CASSFEPGQDGNTEAFF. In DNA form, the CDR3 reads TGCGCCAGCAGCTTCGAACCGGGACAGGATGGAAACACTGAAGCTTTCTTT.

The chain carries TRBV20-1 and TRBJ1-2; no clear D. Germline loops: CDR1 DFQATT, CDR2 SNEGSKA (reference sequence). Trimming cost V 6 bases and J 2 bases, with 10 bases left between them. The CDR3 loop spans 12 amino acids. CDR3 sequence: CSAKGTNYGYTF. CDR3 bases: TGCAGTGCCAAGGGAACCAACTATGGCTACACCTTC.

This clonotype was recorded many times. The chain links TRBV29-1 to TRBJ2-3; 7 nucleotides align to TRBD1. The germline V gene encodes CDR1 SQVTM and CDR2 ANQGSEA. This CDR3 spans 14 amino acids. J was trimmed by 5 bases and V by 5 bases; bases with no gene match: 10. The CDR3, as DNA: TGCAGCGTTACCCCCCCCGGACAGGAAGATACGCAGTATTTT. It translates to CSVTPPGQEDTQYF.